The 7 T cell receptor beta chains presented below share a single source sample, sequenced in a study of CD8 T cells in ankylosing spondylitis. Via MiXCR, TCRdb re-called the 5' RACE reads, giving one row per CDR3 protein. Of roughly 180,000 distinct CDR3 sequences listed, around 8.9% are singletons. Sequencing input: blood, either unsorted or a sorted T cell fraction (not recorded which). These receptors were obtained from a female donor with ankylosing spondylitis or in good health (not recorded which).

The V gene is TRBV15, the J gene TRBJ1-2; 7 bases are shared with TRBD1. This CDR3 contains 16 residues. The junction had 10 bases not matched to a gene; V was cut back by 5 bases and J by 1 base. Germline V gene sequence: CDR1 LNHNV, CDR2 YYDKDF (reference sequence). The CDR3 region has the DNA TGTGCCACCAGCTCAGGGGGGTCTCGGTTTAACTATGGCTACACCTTC. Encoded protein: CATSSGGSRFNYGYTF. Filled out from reference TRBV15 and TRBJ1-2, the complete variable domain reads DAMVIQNPRYQVTQFGKPVTLSCSQTLNHNVMYWYQQKSSQAPKLLFHYYDKDFNNEADTPDNFQSRRPNTSFCFLDIRSPGLGDTAMYLCATSSGGSRFNYGYTFGSGTRLTVV.

This clonotype was seen a few times. The genes are TRBV11-2 and TRBJ2-1, with 8 bases that match TRBD2. The CDR3 is 14 residues long. V dropped 1 base and J dropped 6; count of bases not matched to a gene: 2. Germline CDR1 is SGHAT and CDR2 is FQNNGV. CDR3 in amino acids: CASSLGGGFNEQFF. The DNA of the CDR3 is TGTGCCAGCAGCTTAGGCGGGGGGTTCAATGAGCAGTTCTTC.

This clonotype was recorded many times. The chain links TRBV29-1 to TRBJ2-6; 10 positions match TRBD1. The CDR3 spans 15 residues. Per germline, CDR1 SQVTM and CDR2 ANQGSEA. With 4 bases clipped from V and 4 bases from J, the junction kept 4 bases outside the gene matches. The CDR3 bases are TGCAGCGTTGGGGACAGGGGTTCAGGGGCCAACGTCCTGACTTTC. Translated, it gives CSVGDRGSGANVLTF.

In its sample, this clonotype was seen many times. The V and J genes are TRBV12-3 or TRBV12-4 and TRBJ2-7; 8 nucleotides match TRBD2. This CDR3 has 13 amino acids. V shed 4 bases and J 3 bases; nucleotides not matched to a gene: 2. CDR3 nucleotides: TGTGCCAGCAGTTCGGGAGGGCTCTACGAGCAGTACTTC. Its protein product is CASSSGGLYEQYF.

This clonotype was recorded a few times. The chain couples TRBV5-4 to TRBJ1-1; possibly TRBD1 for D (5 bases). From germline, CDR1 is SGHNT and CDR2 YYREEE (reference sequence). V lost 4 bases to trimming and J lost 6 bases, with 10 bases between them. There are 12 residues in the CDR3. CDR3 residues: CASSRGGPEAFF. DNA for the CDR3: TGTGCCAGCAGCCGGGGGGGTCCTGAAGCTTTCTTT.

This chain connects TRBV7-9 to TRBJ2-5, with D possibly TRBD2 on 6 matching bases. The germline V and J ends were trimmed by 1 base and 4 bases, with 13 bases remaining between them. Per germline, CDR1 SEHNR and CDR2 FQNEAQ (reference sequence). This CDR3 is built from 15 residues. The CDR3 loop is CASSLVAGFGETQYF. The DNA for the CDR3 is TGTGCCAGCAGCTTAGTTGCGGGGTTTGGAGAGACCCAGTACTTC.

The chain recombines TRBV7-9 with TRBJ1-1; maybe TRBD1 (5 bases). The length of the CDR3 is 14 residues. The germline V gene has CDR1 SEHNR and CDR2 FQNEAQ (reference sequence). V was trimmed by 3 bases and J by 7 bases, leaving 15 bases between them. The CDR3 sequence is CASSFLERGVEAFF. CDR3 in DNA: TGTGCCAGCAGCTTTTTAGAAAGGGGAGTTGAAGCTTTCTTT.